This TCR beta chain was sequenced for a study of blood T cells in healthy people across ages. Overall study context: In model experiments, template switching was able to capture about one barcoded beta molecule for every two T cells that were present.

As for this clonotype: No antigen is known for it.

Whole-study results and caveats: Naive CD4+ cell counts and diversity both ran higher in long-lived than in aged donors.

For the second PCR, which ran for 7 to 11 cycles, a sample-barcoded 5' primer and a J-beta primer mix were used. One entry per CDR3 protein, called by TCRdb with MiXCR from the 5' RACE reads. The sample has 1.5 million to 2 million distinct CDR3 sequences, 39% seen once; the top ten hold 23%. The V and J ends lost 3 bases and 1 base respectively, with 19 bases between them. The CDR3 contains 18 residues. Staff drew roughly 10 milliliters of peripheral blood from each donor. The chain employs TRBV12-3 or TRBV12-4 and TRBJ2-4; D unclear. Material: blood. This TCR was sampled from a human donor in good health. CDR3 nucleotides: TGTGCCAGCAGTTTTCCCCCCGGGTCAAAGGGCGCCAAAAACATTCAGTACTTC. This gives the protein CASSFPPGSKGAKNIQYF.